Sequencing of this T cell receptor beta chain was carried out in a study of CD8 T cells in ankylosing spondylitis. The study's findings and limits: Within ankylosing spondylitis blood, a TCR beta motif made up of roughly eight highly homologous variants appeared to be characteristic. The clones that were linked to disease were reported to be significantly enriched in matched synovial fluid samples from ankylosing spondylitis patients.

The V and J ends lost 6 bases and 5 bases, in that order; junction bases with no gene match: 6. Germline V gene lookup returns CDR1 DFQATT and CDR2 SNEGSKA (reference sequence). The CDR3 is 14 amino acids. Quantitative molecular-barcoded 5'-RACE generated the TCR beta libraries. TCRdb reprocessed the 5' RACE reads via MiXCR and lists one record per CDR3 protein. This sample has 200,000 to 300,000 distinct CDR3 sequences, with 24% found just once. Of note for this clonotype: Antigen: not known.

V and J are TRBV20-1 and TRBJ2-5; 13 positions agree with TRBD2. The TCR comes from a male donor with ankylosing spondylitis or in good health (not recorded which). The material sequenced was blood, either unsorted or a sorted T cell fraction (not recorded which). CDR3 DNA sequence: TGCAGTGCCGCGACTAGCGGGGGGCGGGAGACCCAGTACTTC. This gives the protein CSAATSGGRETQYF.